This is a list of T cell receptor beta chains from one sample in a study of blood T cell repertoires in COVID-19. Assay: immunoSEQ multiplex PCR; the TCRdb copy retains only in-frame clones and omits some. The repertoire holds some 150,000 clones, with roughly nine tenths as singletons. The sample comprised peripheral blood. All receptors come from a woman between 65 and 79 years old with acute or convalescent COVID-19. Each CDR3 is given with its conserved first and last residue. A D gene is named only where the DNA matches it firmly.

d_call j_call v_call cdr3_aa cdr3_nt
TRBD1 TRBJ1-2 TRBV19 CASSVEGQGARYGYTF TGTGCCAGTAGCGTCGAAGGACAGGGGGCTAGGTATGGCTACACCTTC
TRBD1 TRBJ1-3 TRBV7-2 CASSTTGVEGNTIYF TGTGCCAGCAGCACAACAGGGGTGGAAGGAAACACCATATATTTT
. TRBJ1-1 TRBV3-1/TRBV3-2 CASSQDRVTEAFF TGTGCCAGCAGCCAAGACAGGGTCACTGAAGCTTTCTTT
TRBD1 TRBJ1-2 TRBV10-2 CASSTGGYYGYTF TGCGCCAGCAGTACAGGGGGCTACTATGGCTACACCTTC
. TRBJ1-6 TRBV9 CASSVDRMNSPLHF TGTGCCAGCAGCGTTGACAGGATGAATTCACCCCTCCACTTT
. TRBJ1-2 TRBV9 CASSVHSYGYTF TGTGCCAGCAGCGTGCACAGCTATGGCTACACCTTC
. TRBJ1-6 TRBV12-3/TRBV12-4 CASTTGGSPLHF TGTGCCAGCACCACCGGGGGTTCACCCCTCCACTTT
TRBD1 TRBJ1-4 TRBV5-5 CASSSGTGTNEKLFF TGTGCCAGCAGTTCCGGGACAGGGACTAATGAAAAACTGTTTTTT
. TRBJ1-1 TRBV7-3 CASSLYGGSTEAFF TGTGCCAGCAGCTTATATGGGGGGAGCACTGAAGCTTTCTTT
TRBD2 TRBJ2-3 TRBV7-9 CASSLVSGGTDTQYF TGTGCCAGCAGCTTAGTTAGCGGGGGGACAGATACGCAGTATTTT
. TRBJ2-3 TRBV4-1 CASSQPLREKGDTQYF TGCGCCAGCAGCCAACCACTGAGGGAAAAGGGAGATACGCAGTATTTT
TRBD1 TRBJ1-5 TRBV7-3 CASSLGDRVQYSNQPQHF TGTGCCAGCAGCTTGGGGGACAGGGTCCAATATAGCAATCAGCCCCAGCATTTT
TRBD2 TRBJ2-7 TRBV5-1 CASSPIAGGPGEQYF TGCGCCAGCAGCCCGATAGCGGGGGGGCCGGGCGAGCAGTACTTC
TRBD1 TRBJ2-3 TRBV2 CASRAGGGEEYF TGTGCCAGCAGAGCAGGGGGCGGGGAGGAGTATTTT
TRBD1 TRBJ1-6 TRBV19 CASSLRGPYNSPLHF TGTGCCAGTAGTTTGAGGGGGCCCTATAATTCACCCCTCCACTTT
. TRBJ1-5 TRBV5-1 CASSLALNQPQHF TGCGCCAGCAGCTTGGCCCTCAATCAGCCCCAGCATTTT
TRBD1 TRBJ2-5 TRBV2 CASTGQLIGTQYF TGTGCCAGCACGGGACAGCTTATAGGGACCCAGTACTTC
. TRBJ1-3 TRBV30 CAWSRGTGNTIYF TGTGCCTGGAGTCGCGGGACTGGAAACACCATATATTTT
TRBD2 TRBJ2-5 TRBV4-1 CASSQDQTSGGVGLETQYF TGCGCCAGCAGCCAAGATCAGACTAGCGGGGGGGTTGGTTTGGAGACCCAGTACTTC
TRBD2 TRBJ2-1 TRBV12-5 CASGLGDSGGTYNEQFF TGTGCTAGTGGTTTGGGGGATAGCGGGGGTACCTACAATGAGCAGTTCTTC